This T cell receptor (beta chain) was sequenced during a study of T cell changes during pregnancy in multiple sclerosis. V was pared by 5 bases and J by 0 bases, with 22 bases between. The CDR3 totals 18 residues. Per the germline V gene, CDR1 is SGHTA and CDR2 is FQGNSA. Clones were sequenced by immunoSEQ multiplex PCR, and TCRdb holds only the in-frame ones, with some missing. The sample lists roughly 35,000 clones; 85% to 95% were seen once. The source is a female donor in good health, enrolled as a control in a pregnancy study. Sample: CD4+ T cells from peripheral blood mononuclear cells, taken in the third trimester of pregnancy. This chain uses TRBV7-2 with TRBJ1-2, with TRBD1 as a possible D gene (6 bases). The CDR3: CASSLMLMAGATNYGYTF. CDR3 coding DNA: TGTGCCAGCAGCCTTATGCTTATGGCAGGGGCCACTAACTATGGCTACACCTTC.